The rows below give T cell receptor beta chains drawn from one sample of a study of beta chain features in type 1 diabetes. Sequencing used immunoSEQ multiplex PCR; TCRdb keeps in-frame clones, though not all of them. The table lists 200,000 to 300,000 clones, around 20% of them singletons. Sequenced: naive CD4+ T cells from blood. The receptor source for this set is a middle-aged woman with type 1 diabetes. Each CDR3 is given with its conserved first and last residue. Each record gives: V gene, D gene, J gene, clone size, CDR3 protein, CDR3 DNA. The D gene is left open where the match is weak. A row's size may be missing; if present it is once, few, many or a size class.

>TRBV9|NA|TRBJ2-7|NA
CASSVGQESYEQYF
TGTGCCAGCAGCGTAGGACAGGAATCCTACGAGCAGTACTTC
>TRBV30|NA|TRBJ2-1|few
CAWFYHAVQFF
TGTGCCTGGTTCTACCACGCGGTGCAGTTCTTC
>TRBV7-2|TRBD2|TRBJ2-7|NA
CASSLRASGLAYEQYF
TGTGCCAGCAGCTTACGGGCTAGCGGGCTGGCCTACGAGCAGTACTTC
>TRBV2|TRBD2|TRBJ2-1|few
CASSPPVAGGMDEQFF
TGTGCCAGCAGTCCTCCTGTAGCGGGGGGGATGGATGAGCAGTTCTTC
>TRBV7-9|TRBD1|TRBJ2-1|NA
CASSLARTGTNEQFF
TGTGCCAGCAGTCTAGCGAGGACAGGGACAAATGAGCAGTTCTTC
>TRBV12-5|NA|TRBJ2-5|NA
CASLGRGETQYF
TGTGCTAGTTTGGGCCGGGGGGAGACCCAGTACTTC
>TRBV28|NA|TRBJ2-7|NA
CASSLGGLLSYEQYF
TGTGCCAGCAGTTTAGGGGGCTTACTCTCCTACGAGCAGTACTTC
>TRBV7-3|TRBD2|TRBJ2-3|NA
CASSLSGGRDTQYF
TGTGCCAGCAGCCTTAGCGGGGGGAGAGATACGCAGTATTTT
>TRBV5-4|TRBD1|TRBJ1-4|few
CASSLGGDSGEKLFF
TGTGCCAGCAGCTTGGGTGGGGACAGCGGGGAAAAACTGTTTTTT
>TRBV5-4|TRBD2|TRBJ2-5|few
CASTLGGAQETQYF
TGTGCCAGCACCCTGGGAGGGGCTCAAGAGACCCAGTACTTC
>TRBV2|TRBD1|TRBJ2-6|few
CASIPDRAGANVLTF
TGTGCCAGCATTCCGGACAGGGCCGGGGCCAACGTCCTGACTTTC
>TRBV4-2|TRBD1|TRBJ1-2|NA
CASSQWTGFGYTF
TGTGCCAGCAGCCAGTGGACAGGGTTTGGCTACACCTTC
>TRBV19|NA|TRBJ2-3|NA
CASSTTGTDTQYF
TGTGCCAGTAGTACCACAGGTACAGATACGCAGTATTTT
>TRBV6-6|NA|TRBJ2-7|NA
CASSSSAGEQYF
TGTGCCAGCAGCAGTTCCGCGGGCGAGCAGTACTTC
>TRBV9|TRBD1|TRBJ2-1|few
CASSVPQGDNEQFF
TGTGCCAGCAGCGTACCACAGGGGGACAATGAGCAGTTCTTC
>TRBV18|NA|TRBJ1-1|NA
CASSPPRVGTEAFF
TGTGCCAGCTCACCACCGAGGGTGGGCACTGAAGCTTTCTTT
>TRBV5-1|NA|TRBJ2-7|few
CASSPGQSNRYYEQYF
TGCGCCAGCAGCCCCGGACAGTCCAATCGCTACTACGAGCAGTACTTC
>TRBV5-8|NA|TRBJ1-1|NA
CASRGRGNTEAFF
TGTGCCAGCAGGGGGCGCGGGAATACTGAAGCTTTCTTT
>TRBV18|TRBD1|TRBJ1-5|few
CASSPGRTGGNQPQHF
TGTGCCAGCTCACCAGGAAGGACAGGGGGGAATCAGCCCCAGCATTTT
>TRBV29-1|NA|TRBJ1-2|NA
CSLAEGLGYTF
TGCAGCCTGGCCGAGGGTCTTGGCTACACCTTC
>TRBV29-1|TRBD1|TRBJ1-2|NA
CSVGADRGGGYTF
TGCAGCGTTGGGGCGGACAGGGGAGGGGGCTACACCTTC
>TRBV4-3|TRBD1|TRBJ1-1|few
CASSQGFGQGYTEAFF
TGCGCCAGCAGCCAAGGATTCGGACAGGGTTACACTGAAGCTTTCTTT
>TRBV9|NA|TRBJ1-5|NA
CASSVGASTNQPQHF
TGTGCCAGCAGCGTAGGGGCAAGTACTAATCAGCCCCAGCATTTT
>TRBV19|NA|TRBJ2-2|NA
CASSLQGGGELFF
TGTGCCAGTAGTCTCCAGGGAGGCGGGGAGCTGTTTTTT
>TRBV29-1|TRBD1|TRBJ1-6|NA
CSVRTGEHSPLHF
TGCAGCGTCCGGACAGGGGAGCATTCACCCCTCCACTTT